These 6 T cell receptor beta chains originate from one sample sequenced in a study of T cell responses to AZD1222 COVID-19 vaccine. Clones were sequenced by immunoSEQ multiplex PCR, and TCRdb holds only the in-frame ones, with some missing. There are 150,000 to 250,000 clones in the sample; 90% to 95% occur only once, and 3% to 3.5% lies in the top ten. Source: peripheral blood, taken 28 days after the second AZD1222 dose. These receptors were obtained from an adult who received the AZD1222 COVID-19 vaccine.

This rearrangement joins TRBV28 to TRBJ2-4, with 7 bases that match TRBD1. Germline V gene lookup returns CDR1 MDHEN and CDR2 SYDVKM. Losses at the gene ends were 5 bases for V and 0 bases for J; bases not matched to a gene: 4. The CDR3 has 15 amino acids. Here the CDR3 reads CASSMTGLAKNIQYF. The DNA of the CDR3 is TGTGCCAGCAGTATGACAGGGCTAGCCAAAAACATTCAGTACTTC.

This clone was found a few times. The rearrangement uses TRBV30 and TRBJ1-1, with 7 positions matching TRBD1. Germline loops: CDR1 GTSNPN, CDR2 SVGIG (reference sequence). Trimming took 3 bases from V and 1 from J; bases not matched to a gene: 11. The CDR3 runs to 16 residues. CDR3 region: CAWSLMGRQGNTEAFF. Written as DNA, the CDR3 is TGTGCCTGGAGCTTAATGGGTAGACAGGGGAACACTGAAGCTTTCTTT.

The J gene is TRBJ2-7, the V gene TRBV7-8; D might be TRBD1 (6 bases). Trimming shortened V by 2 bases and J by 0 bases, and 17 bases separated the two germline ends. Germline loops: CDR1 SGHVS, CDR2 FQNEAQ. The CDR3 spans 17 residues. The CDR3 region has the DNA TGTGCCAGCAGCTTACCCGCCCAAGGGGACATCTCCTACGAGCAGTACTTC. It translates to CASSLPAQGDISYEQYF. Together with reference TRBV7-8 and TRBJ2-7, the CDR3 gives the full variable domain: GAGVSQSPRYKVAKRGQDVALRCDPISGHVSLFWYQQALGQGPEFLTYFQNEAQLDKSGLPSDRFFAERPEGSVSTLKIQRTQQEDSAVYLCASSLPAQGDISYEQYFGPGTRLTVT.

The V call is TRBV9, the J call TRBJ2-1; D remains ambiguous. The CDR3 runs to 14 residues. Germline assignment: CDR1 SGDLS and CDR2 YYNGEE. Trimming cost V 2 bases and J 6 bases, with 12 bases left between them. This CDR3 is CASSVSRLFNEQFF. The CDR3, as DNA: TGTGCCAGCAGCGTCTCTCGACTCTTCAATGAGCAGTTCTTC.

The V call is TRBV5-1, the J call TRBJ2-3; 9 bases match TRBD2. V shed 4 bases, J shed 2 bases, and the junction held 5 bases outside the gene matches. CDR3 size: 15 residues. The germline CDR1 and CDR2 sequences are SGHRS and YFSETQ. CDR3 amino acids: CASSAVAGATDTQYF. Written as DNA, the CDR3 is TGCGCCAGCAGCGCCGTAGCGGGAGCCACAGATACGCAGTATTTT.

CDR3 bases: TGTGCCAGTAGTCCTGGCCGCATCCTCCTGTTCGACTATAATTCACCCCTCCACTTT. It is translated as CASSPGRILLFDYNSPLHF. The rearrangement joins TRBV19 to TRBJ1-6, with no clear D. With 5 bases removed from V and 3 bases from J, the gap between germline ends came to 23 bases. The germline V gene has CDR1 LNHDA and CDR2 SQIVND (reference sequence). The CDR3 spans 19 residues.